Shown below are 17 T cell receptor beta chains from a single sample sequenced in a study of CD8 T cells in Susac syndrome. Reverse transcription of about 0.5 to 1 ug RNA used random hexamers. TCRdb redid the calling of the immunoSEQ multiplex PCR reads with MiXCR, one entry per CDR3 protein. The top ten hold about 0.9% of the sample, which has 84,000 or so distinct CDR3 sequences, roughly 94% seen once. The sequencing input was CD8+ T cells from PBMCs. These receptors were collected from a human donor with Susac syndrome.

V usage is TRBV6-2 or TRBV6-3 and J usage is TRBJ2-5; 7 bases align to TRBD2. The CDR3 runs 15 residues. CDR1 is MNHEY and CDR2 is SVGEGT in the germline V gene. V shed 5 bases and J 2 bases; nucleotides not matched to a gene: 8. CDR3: CASSDKRDGQETQYF. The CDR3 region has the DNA TGTGCCAGCAGTGACAAGCGGGATGGTCAAGAGACCCAGTACTTC.

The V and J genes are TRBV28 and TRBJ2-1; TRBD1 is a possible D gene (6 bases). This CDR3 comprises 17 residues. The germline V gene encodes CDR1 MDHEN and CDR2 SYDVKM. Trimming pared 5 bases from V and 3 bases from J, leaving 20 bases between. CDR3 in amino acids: CASSPSPGTPNYNEQFF. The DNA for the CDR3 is TGTGCCAGCAGTCCATCTCCCGGGACACCTAACTACAATGAGCAGTTCTTC.

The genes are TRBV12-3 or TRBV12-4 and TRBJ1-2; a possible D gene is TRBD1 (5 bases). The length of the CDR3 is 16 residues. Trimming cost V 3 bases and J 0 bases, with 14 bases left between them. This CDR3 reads CASSFSGVQANYGYTF. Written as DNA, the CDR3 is TGTGCCAGCAGTTTTTCGGGGGTCCAAGCTAACTATGGCTACACCTTC.

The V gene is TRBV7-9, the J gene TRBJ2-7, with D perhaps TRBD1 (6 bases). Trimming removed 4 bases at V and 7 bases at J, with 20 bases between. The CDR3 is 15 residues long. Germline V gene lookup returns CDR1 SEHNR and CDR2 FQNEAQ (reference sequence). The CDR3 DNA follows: TGTGCCAGCAGCTCAGACCTGGACAGACTGATGGAGCAGTACTTC. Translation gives CASSSDLDRLMEQYF.

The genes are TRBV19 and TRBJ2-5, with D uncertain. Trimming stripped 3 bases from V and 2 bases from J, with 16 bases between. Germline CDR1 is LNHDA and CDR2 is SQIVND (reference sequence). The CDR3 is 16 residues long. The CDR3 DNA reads TGTGCCAGTAGTATTAGTCGTGGCCGGTTACAAGAGACCCAGTACTTC. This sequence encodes CASSISRGRLQETQYF.

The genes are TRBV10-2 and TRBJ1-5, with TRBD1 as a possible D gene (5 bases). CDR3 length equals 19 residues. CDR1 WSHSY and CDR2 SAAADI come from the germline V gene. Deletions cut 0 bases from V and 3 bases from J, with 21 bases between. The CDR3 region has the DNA TGCGCCAGCAGTGAGTCGATGTTTATGCGGGGCGGTCACAATCAGCCCCAGCATTTT. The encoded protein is CASSESMFMRGGHNQPQHF.

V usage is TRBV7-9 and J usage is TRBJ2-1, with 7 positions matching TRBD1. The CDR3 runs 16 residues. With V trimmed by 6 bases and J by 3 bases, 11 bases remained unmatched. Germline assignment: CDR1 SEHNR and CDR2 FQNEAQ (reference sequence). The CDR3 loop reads CASSRTGAPFYNEQFF. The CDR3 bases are TGTGCCAGCAGTCGTACAGGGGCCCCATTCTACAATGAGCAGTTCTTC.

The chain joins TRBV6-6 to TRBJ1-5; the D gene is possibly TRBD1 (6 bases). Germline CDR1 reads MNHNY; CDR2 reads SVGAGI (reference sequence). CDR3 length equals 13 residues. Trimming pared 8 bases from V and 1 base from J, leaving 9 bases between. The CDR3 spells CASLRGSNQPQHF. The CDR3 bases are TGTGCCAGCCTAAGGGGGAGCAATCAGCCCCAGCATTTT.

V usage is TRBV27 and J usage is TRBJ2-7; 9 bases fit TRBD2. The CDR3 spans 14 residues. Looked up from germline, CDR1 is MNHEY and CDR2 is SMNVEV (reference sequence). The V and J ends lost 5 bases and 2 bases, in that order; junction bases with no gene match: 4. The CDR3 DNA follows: TGTGCCAGCAGTCCGGCTAGCGGGACCTACGAGCAGTACTTC. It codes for CASSPASGTYEQYF.

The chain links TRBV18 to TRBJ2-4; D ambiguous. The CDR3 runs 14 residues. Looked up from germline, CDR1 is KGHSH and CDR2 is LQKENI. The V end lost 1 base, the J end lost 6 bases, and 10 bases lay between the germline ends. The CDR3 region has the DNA TGTGCCAGCTCACCACTCGAAGCCCTAAACATTCAGTACTTC. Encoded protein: CASSPLEALNIQYF.

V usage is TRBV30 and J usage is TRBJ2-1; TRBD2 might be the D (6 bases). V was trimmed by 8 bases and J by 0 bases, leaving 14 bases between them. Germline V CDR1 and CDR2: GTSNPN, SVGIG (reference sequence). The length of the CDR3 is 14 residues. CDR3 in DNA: TGTGCCAGAGGGGACGGGAGCTCCTACAATGAGCAGTTCTTC. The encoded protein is CARGDGSSYNEQFF. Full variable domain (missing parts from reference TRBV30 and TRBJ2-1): SQTIHQWPATLVQPVGSPLSLECTVEGTSNPNLYWYRQAAGRGLQLLFYSVGIGQISSEVPQNLSASRPQDRQFILSSKKLLLSDSGFYLCARGDGSSYNEQFFGPGTRLTVL.

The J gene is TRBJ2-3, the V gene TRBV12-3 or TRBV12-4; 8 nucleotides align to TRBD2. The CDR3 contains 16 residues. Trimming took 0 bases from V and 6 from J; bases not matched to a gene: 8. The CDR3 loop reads CASSLAEGGGWDTQYF. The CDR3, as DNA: TGTGCCAGCAGTTTAGCGGAAGGCGGGGGGTGGGATACGCAGTATTTT.

CDR3 coding DNA: TGCGCCAGCAGCTTGGCAGCGGGGTACAATGAGCAGTTCTTC. Protein product: CASSLAAGYNEQFF. The gene calls are TRBV5-1 and TRBJ2-1, with 7 bases fitting TRBD2. In germline, CDR1 is SGHRS, CDR2 YFSETQ. The CDR3 runs to 14 residues. V was clipped by 0 bases and J by 4 bases; unmatched bases: 1.

CDR3 residues: CASSPRDSKVEAFF. CDR3 sequence (DNA): TGTGCCAGCAGCCCGCGGGACAGTAAGGTTGAAGCTTTCTTT. This chain uses TRBV7-9 with TRBJ1-1, with TRBD1 matching 7 bases. Per germline, CDR1 SEHNR and CDR2 FQNEAQ (reference sequence). This CDR3 contains 14 residues. Trimming took 5 bases from V and 7 from J; bases not matched to a gene: 10.

This CDR3 reads CASSFLAGAISGANVLTF. DNA of the CDR3: TGTGCCAGCAGCTTCCTAGCGGGAGCCATCTCTGGGGCCAACGTCCTGACTTTC. This chain uses TRBV7-3 with TRBJ2-6; 10 positions match TRBD2. The CDR3 is 18 residues long. V was pared by 3 bases and J by 0 bases, with 5 bases of the junction left unmatched. The germline gives CDR1 SGHTA, CDR2 FQGTGA.

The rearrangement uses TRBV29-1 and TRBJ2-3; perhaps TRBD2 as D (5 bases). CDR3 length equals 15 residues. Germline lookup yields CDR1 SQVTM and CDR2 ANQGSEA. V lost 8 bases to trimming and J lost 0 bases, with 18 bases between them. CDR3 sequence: CSHFGERTSTDTQYF. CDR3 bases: TGCAGCCATTTTGGGGAGCGGACTAGCACAGATACGCAGTATTTT.

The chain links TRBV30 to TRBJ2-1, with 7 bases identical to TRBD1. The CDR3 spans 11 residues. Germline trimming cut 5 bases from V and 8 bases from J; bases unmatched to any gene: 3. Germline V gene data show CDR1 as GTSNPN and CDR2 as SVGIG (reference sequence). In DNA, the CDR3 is TGTGCCTGGGGGACAGTGGATGAGCAGTTCTTC. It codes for CAWGTVDEQFF.